This T cell receptor (beta chain) was sequenced for a study of regulatory T cells in long-lasting Graves disease. Study-level information: Persistent cases took antithyroid drugs over 5 years and stayed TSH receptor antibody positive.

The germline CDR1 and CDR2 sequences are LNHDA and SQIVND (reference sequence). V was shortened by 2 bases and J by 1 base, with 5 bases between the two germline ends. CDR3 length: 13 amino acids. This clonotype appeared a few times. What it binds is not known. The time point is: persistent/refractory GD, antithyroid drugs over 5 years with positive TRAb. PBMC-extracted RNA yielded the TCR library. EDTA tubes held roughly 8.1 milliliters of peripheral blood from each patient. Arm-PCR of CDR3 regions and iRepertoire HTBI primers were used to build TCR beta libraries. Each CDR3 protein gets one entry after TCRdb re-called the multiplex PCR reads with MiXCR. The table has some 370,000 distinct CDR3 sequences, less than 25% seen once; the top ten hold more than 20%. Study observations and caveats: Those with persistent Graves' had less TCR diversity than newly diagnosed patients.

The rearrangement joins TRBV19 to TRBJ1-1; D is undetermined. The starting material was peripheral blood mononuclear cells (PBMCs), obtained when the disease was refractory, from a patient treated with antithyroid drugs. The sequence was obtained from a female donor with Graves disease. For the CDR3, the DNA is TGTGCCAGTAGTATAAGCAAGAACACTGAAGCTTTCTTT. Protein sequence: CASSISKNTEAFF. The variable domain in full, with the rest retrieved from reference TRBV19 and TRBJ1-1, is DGGITQSPKYLFRKEGQNVTLSCEQNLNHDAMYWYRQDPGQGLRLIYYSQIVNDFQKGDIAEGYSVSREKKESFPLTVTSAQKNPTAFYLCASSISKNTEAFFGQGTRLTVV.